This T cell receptor (beta chain) is drawn from a study of shared clonotypes between healthy human individuals. Study-wide results and limits: It was only blood that was sampled, and tissue repertoires likely differ. Rarefaction indicated that sorted-subset sequencing remained incomplete although depth was large.

The germline gives CDR1 SGDLS, CDR2 YYNGEE. CDR3 length equals 15 residues. V lost 0 bases to trimming and J lost 5 bases; unmatched junction nucleotides: 5. Evenly divided among several immunoSEQ plates was the genomic DNA of each subset. Measured with immunoSEQ multiplex PCR; TCRdb has only the in-frame clones, and not every one. The sample consists of 2,500,000 or so clones, approximately 94% of them appearing once. On this clone: The antigen remains unidentified.

Subsets obtained from CD4+ cells comprised CD45RA+ naive and CD45RA-negative memory cells. The sequence derives from a man younger than 35 in good health. Some clones in this sample may be carry-over from other donors' samples. Sequenced input: naive CD4+ T cells from PBMCs. Documented subset: CD45RA+ positively selected. The rearrangement links TRBV9 to TRBJ2-7; TRBD2 matches at 10 bases. The CDR3 sequence: CASSVAASGSHEQYF. CDR3 coding DNA: TGTGCCAGCAGCGTAGCGGCTAGCGGGAGTCACGAGCAGTACTTC.